The source of this TCR beta chain is a study of T cell repertoires in cytomegalovirus infection. Turning to the study itself: Through public TCR beta signatures, both CMV infection and matching HLA type were indicated. General study findings and limits: Totalled public TCR beta family frequency picked out people who carried CMV plus the relevant HLA.

TCRdb itself ran the reads through MiXCR, one entry per CDR3 protein. This repertoire shows about half a million distinct CDR3 sequences, roughly 42% found once; its top ten account for 40% to 50%. With regard to this clonotype: Its antigen is as yet unknown.

This receptor was taken from a human donor in good health (CMV status not recorded). Some clones in this sample may be carry-over from other donors' samples. Specimen: cultured PBMCs, collected from culture after CMV antigen stimulation.

The CDR3 DNA sequence: TGTGCCAGCAGAGACAGCCAGTACTACGAGCAGTACTTC. Translated, it gives CASRDSQYYEQYF. The rearrangement links TRBV6-2 or TRBV6-3 to TRBJ2-7; weak D call: TRBD1 (5 bases). This CDR3 is 13 amino acids long. Germline loops: CDR1 MNHEY, CDR2 SVGEGT. The V end lost 6 bases, the J end lost 3 bases, and 12 bases lay between the germline ends.